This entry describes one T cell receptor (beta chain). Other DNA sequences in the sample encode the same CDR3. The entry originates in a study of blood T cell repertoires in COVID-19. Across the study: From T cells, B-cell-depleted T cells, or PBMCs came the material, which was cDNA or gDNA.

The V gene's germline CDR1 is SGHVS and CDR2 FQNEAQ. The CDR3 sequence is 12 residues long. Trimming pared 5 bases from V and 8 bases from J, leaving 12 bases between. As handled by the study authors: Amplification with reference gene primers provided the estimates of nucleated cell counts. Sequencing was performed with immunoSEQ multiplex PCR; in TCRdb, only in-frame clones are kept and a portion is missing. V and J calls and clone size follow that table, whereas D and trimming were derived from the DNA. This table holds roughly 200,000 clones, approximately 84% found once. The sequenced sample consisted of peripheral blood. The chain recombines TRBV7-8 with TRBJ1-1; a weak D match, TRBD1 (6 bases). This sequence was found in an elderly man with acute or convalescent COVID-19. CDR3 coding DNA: TGTGCCAGCAGCCCTGAGAGGGGGGAAGCTTTCTTT. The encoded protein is CASSPERGEAFF.